These 16 T cell receptor beta chains came from one sample sequenced in a study of prognosis after radiotherapy for stage I lung cancer. Multiplex PCR in two rounds served to amplify TCR beta CDR3 from genomic DNA. Initially, in first-round PCR, primers specific to each TRBV and TRBJ gene were used. One entry per CDR3 protein, called by TCRdb with MiXCR from the multiplex PCR reads. Among tens of thousands of distinct CDR3 sequences, approximately 30% were seen once, and the ten largest hold about 8.3%. Sequencing used PBMCs, obtained before or after stereotactic body radiation therapy (not recorded which). Every receptor here comes from a donor at least 50 years old with non-small cell lung cancer.

This clonotype was counted at least ten times. The J gene is TRBJ2-2, the V gene TRBV7-3, with 8 bases lining up with TRBD2. V lost 1 base to trimming and J lost 1 base; unmatched junction nucleotides: 2. CDR1 is SGHTA, CDR2 FQGTGA, per germline. The CDR3 extends over 16 amino acids. In DNA form, the CDR3 reads TGTGCCAGCAGCTTAAATAGCGGGATGAACACCGGGGAGCTGTTTTTT. It translates to CASSLNSGMNTGELFF.

This clonotype was observed at least ten times. This chain links TRBV7-8 with TRBJ2-7; D might be TRBD1 or TRBD2, each matching 5 bases. Germline V gene lookup returns CDR1 SGHVS and CDR2 FQNEAQ. The CDR3 covers 14 residues. Trimming pared 4 bases from V and 3 bases from J, leaving 13 bases between. The CDR3 DNA sequence: TGTGCCAGCAGCTCCGTGAGGGGTGGCTACGAGCAGTACTTC. Protein sequence: CASSSVRGGYEQYF.

This clonotype has a count of ten or more. The rearrangement links TRBV3-1 to TRBJ2-1, with 9 bases identical to TRBD2. V lost 6 bases and J lost 4; bases outside the gene matches: 4. CDR1 LGHDT and CDR2 YNNKEL come from the germline V gene (reference sequence). The CDR3 spans 14 residues. CDR3 amino acids: CASSRREGYNEQFF. In DNA, the CDR3 is TGTGCCAGCAGTCGGCGGGAGGGTTACAATGAGCAGTTCTTC.

Turning to this clonotype: Compared with germline, one end of the junction differs, possibly owing to a read error. The chain recombines TRBV12-3 or TRBV12-4 with TRBJ2-1, with TRBD1 matching 7 bases. The CDR3 extends over 14 amino acids. CDR3 sequence (DNA): TGTGTCAGCAGTACACAGGGGACCTACAATGATCAGTTCTTC. It translates to CVSSTQGTYNDQFF.

This clonotype has at least ten counts. The chain recombines TRBV7-3 with TRBJ2-5; 10 bases fit TRBD1. The CDR3 totals 14 residues. V shed 5 bases, J shed 7 bases, and the junction held 7 bases outside the gene matches. Germline V gene data show CDR1 as SGHTA and CDR2 as FQGTGA. The CDR3 here is CASSPMTGGGTQYF. CDR3 nucleotides: TGTGCCAGCAGCCCCATGACAGGGGGCGGGACCCAGTACTTC.

This clonotype occurred many times. The V and J genes are TRBV19 and TRBJ1-1, with D perhaps TRBD1 (5 bases). The CDR3 extends over 16 amino acids. V lost 1 base, J lost 4 bases, and 16 bases lay in between. CDR1 is LNHDA and CDR2 is SQIVND in the germline V gene (reference sequence). The CDR3: CASSIGGFGMVTEAFF. The CDR3 DNA follows: TGTGCCAGTAGTATAGGGGGGTTCGGCATGGTCACTGAAGCTTTCTTT.

This clonotype was found many times. The gene calls are TRBV6-2 or TRBV6-3 and TRBJ2-1, with TRBD2 identical over 11 bases. J lost 5 bases, V lost 4 bases, and 7 bases had no gene match. This CDR3 comprises 16 residues. Germline V gives CDR1 MNHEY, CDR2 SVGEGT. The CDR3: CASSFLLAGADNEQFF. For the CDR3, the DNA is TGTGCCAGCAGTTTTCTACTAGCGGGAGCAGACAATGAGCAGTTCTTC.

This clonotype was seen ten or more times. This may be a read error: a much more frequent sequence differs by one nucleotide. The chain recombines TRBV7-9 with TRBJ2-7; D is possibly TRBD1 (5 bases). Germline V gene sequence: CDR1 SEHNR, CDR2 FQNEAQ (reference sequence). Trimming removed 5 bases at V and 7 bases at J, with 9 bases between. This CDR3 region has 11 residues. The CDR3 spells CASSQRGEQYF. Written as DNA, the CDR3 is TGTGCCAGCAGCCAAAGGGGAGAGCAGTACTTC.

There are many counts of this clonotype. J is TRBJ2-7 and V is TRBV12-3 or TRBV12-4; the D is unclear. The CDR3 totals 13 residues. V was pared by 6 bases and J by 5 bases, with 14 bases between. The CDR3 is CASSSTDVHEQYF. The CDR3 nucleotides are TGTGCCAGCAGCTCAACGGACGTTCACGAGCAGTACTTC.

This clonotype was detected many times. This chain's CDR3 is CASTRTPGQSSGGYTF. In DNA, the CDR3 is TGTGCCAGCACCCGAACCCCTGGGCAATCGTCAGGGGGCTACACCTTC. J is TRBJ1-2 and V is TRBV2; D may be TRBD1 (5 bases). CDR1 is SNHLY and CDR2 is FYNNEI in the germline V gene. Trimming removed 7 bases at V and 8 bases at J, with 26 bases between. This CDR3 is 16 amino acids long.

This clonotype was observed a handful of times. A clone one base away is much larger, so this may be a read error. V and J are TRBV7-2 and TRBJ2-3; D remains unclear. Germline V lookup: CDR1 SGHTA, CDR2 FQGNSA. Trimming took off 3 bases at V and 2 bases at J, with 6 bases between the two ends. This CDR3 contains 13 residues. CDR3 in DNA: TGTGCCAGCAGCTTCTACTACACAGATACGCAGTATTTT. It yields the protein CASSFYYTDTQYF.

For this clonotype: Since a far larger clone is one base different, this is likely a read error. This chain joins TRBV5-1 and TRBJ2-7, with 9 positions matching TRBD2. The CDR3 contains 16 residues. CDR1 SGHRS and CDR2 YFSETQ come from the germline V gene. V lost 2 bases and J lost 7; bases outside the gene matches: 13. The chain's CDR3 is CASSFGAGGSYNEQYF. CDR3 DNA sequence: TGCGCCAGCAGCTTTGGAGCGGGAGGATCCTACAATGAGCAGTACTTC.

This clonotype was recorded at least ten times. V usage is TRBV28 and J usage is TRBJ2-7; D unresolved. The CDR3 spans 11 residues. Germline CDR1 MDHEN, CDR2 SYDVKM. V was clipped by 6 bases and J by 4 bases, with 7 bases between them. The CDR3 coding sequence is TGTGCCAGCAGGCAAAATTACGAGCAGTACTTC. This sequence encodes CASRQNYEQYF.

V usage is TRBV7-2 and J usage is TRBJ1-4; D ambiguous. V dropped 2 bases and J dropped 7 bases, with 11 bases sitting between them. The CDR3 has 14 residues. Germline V gene lookup returns CDR1 SGHTA and CDR2 FQGNSA. The CDR3 protein is CASSLLMAGEKLFF. Here the CDR3 DNA reads TGTGCCAGCAGCTTACTCATGGCGGGTGAAAAACTGTTTTTT.

In its sample, this clonotype was seen many times. The chain recombines TRBV7-2 with TRBJ2-7; tentative D call: TRBD2 (6 bases). The CDR3 consists of 15 residues. Germline lookup yields CDR1 SGHTA and CDR2 FQGNSA. Trimming stripped 2 bases from V and 0 bases from J, with 11 bases between. CDR3 sequence: CASSLHGGSSYEQYF. The CDR3 coding sequence is TGTGCCAGCAGCTTACACGGGGGTAGCTCCTACGAGCAGTACTTC.

There are many counts of this clonotype. V usage is TRBV9 and J usage is TRBJ2-1, with 11 bases identical to TRBD2. V trimming: 2 bases; J trimming: 5 bases; junction bases outside the gene matches: 3. CDR1 is SGDLS, CDR2 YYNGEE, per germline. This CDR3 spans 15 amino acids. The CDR3, as DNA: TGTGCCAGCAGCGTTAGCGGGAGGGTCCACAATGAGCAGTTCTTC. It yields the protein CASSVSGRVHNEQFF.